This T cell receptor (beta chain) was retrieved from a study of cytomegalovirus exposure and HLA in healthy donors. Study findings and constraints: High specificity and sensitivity for cytomegalovirus status were reported for the classifier.

The table came from immunoSEQ multiplex PCR; TCRdb's copy has only in-frame clones and leaves some out. The sample consists of tens of thousands of clones, approximately 96% of them appearing once. About this clone: What it binds is not known.

The clonotype comes from a man in his late teens or twenties in good health and CMV-seronegative. The sample was PBMCs.

CDR3 bases: TGTGCCAGTAGTCAAAACAGACCCACAGGGGGTCCCTACGAGCAGTACTTC. It specifies CASSQNRPTGGPYEQYF. J is TRBJ2-7 and V is TRBV19, with TRBD1 matching 8 bases. The trim removed 5 bases at V and 2 bases at J, leaving 14 bases unmatched. CDR3 size: 17 residues. CDR1 is LNHDA and CDR2 is SQIVND in the germline V gene (reference sequence).